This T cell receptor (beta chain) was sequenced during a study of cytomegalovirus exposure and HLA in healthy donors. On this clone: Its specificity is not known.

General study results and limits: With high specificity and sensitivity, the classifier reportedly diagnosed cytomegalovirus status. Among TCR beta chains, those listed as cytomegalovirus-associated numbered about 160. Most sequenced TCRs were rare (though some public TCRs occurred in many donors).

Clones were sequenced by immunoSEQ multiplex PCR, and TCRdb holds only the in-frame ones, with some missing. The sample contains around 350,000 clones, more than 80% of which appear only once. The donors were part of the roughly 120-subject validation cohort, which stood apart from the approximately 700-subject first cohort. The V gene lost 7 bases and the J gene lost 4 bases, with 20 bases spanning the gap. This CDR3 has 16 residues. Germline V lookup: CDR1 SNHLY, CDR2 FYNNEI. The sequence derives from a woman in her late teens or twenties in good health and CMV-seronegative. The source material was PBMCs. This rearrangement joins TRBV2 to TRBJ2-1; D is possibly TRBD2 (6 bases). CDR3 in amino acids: CASTLGGLARYNEQFF. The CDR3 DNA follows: TGTGCCAGCACCCTCGGTGGGCTAGCGCGTTACAATGAGCAGTTCTTC.